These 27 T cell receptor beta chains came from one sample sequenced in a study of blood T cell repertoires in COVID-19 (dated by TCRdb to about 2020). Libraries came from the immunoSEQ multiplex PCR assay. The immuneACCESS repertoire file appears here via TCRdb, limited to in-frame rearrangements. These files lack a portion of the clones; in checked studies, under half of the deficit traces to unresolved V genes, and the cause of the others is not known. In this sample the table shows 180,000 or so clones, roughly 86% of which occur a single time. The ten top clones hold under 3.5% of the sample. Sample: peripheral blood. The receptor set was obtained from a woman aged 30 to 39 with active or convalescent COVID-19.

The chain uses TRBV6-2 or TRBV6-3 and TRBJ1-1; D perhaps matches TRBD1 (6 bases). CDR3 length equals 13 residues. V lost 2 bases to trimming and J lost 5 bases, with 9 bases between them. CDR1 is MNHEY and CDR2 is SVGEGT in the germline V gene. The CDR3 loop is CASSYPGVTEAFF. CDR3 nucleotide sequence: TGTGCCAGCAGTTACCCAGGGGTGACTGAAGCTTTCTTT.

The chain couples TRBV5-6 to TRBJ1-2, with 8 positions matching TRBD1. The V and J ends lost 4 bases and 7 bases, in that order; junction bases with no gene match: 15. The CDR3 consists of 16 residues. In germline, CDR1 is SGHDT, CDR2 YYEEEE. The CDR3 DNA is TGTGCCAGCAGCGCCGACAGGGGCGCGGGTATTTTTGGCTACACCTTC. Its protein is CASSADRGAGIFGYTF.

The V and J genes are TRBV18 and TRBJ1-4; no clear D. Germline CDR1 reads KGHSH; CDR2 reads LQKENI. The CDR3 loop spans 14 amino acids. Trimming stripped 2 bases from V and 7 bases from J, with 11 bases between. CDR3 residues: CASSPNGGGEKLFF. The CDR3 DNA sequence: TGTGCCAGCTCACCAAACGGCGGCGGTGAAAAACTGTTTTTT.

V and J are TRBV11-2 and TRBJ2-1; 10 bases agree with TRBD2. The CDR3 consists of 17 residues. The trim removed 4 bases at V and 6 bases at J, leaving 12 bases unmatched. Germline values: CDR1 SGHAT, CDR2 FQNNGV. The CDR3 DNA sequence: TGTGCCAGCAGCTCCCCCCGCAGCGGGAGGGCCGGCAATGAGCAGTTCTTC. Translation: CASSSPRSGRAGNEQFF.

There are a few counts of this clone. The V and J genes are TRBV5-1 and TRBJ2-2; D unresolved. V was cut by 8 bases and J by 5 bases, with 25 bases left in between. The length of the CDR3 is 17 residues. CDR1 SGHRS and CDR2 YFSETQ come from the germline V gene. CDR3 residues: CASHPGYSSRWTGELFF. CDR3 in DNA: TGCGCCAGTCACCCCGGTTACTCATCTAGGTGGACCGGGGAGCTGTTTTTT.

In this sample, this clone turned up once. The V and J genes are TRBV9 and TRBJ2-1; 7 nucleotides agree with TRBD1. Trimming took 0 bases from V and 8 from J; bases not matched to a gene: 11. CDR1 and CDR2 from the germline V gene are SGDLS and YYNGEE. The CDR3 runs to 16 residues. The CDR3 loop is CASSVAGAGGMDEQFF. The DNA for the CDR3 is TGTGCCAGCAGCGTAGCTGGGGCAGGGGGTATGGATGAGCAGTTCTTC.

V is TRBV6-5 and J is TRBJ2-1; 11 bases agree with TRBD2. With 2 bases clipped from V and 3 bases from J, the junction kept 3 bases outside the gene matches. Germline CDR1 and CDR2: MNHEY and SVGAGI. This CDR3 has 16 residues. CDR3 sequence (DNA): TGTGCCAGCAGTTACGGGACTAGCGGAGTCTACAATGAGCAGTTCTTC. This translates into CASSYGTSGVYNEQFF.

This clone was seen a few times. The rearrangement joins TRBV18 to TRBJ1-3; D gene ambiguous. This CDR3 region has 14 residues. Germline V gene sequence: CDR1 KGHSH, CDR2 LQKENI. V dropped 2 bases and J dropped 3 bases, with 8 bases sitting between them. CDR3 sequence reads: CASSPNGVGNTIYF. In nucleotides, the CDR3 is TGTGCCAGCTCACCAAACGGGGTTGGAAACACCATATATTTT.

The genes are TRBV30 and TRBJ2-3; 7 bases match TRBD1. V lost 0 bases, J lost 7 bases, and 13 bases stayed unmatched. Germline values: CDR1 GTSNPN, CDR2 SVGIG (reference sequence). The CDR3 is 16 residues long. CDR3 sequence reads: CAWSVYSTGVRNTQYF. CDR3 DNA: TGTGCCTGGAGTGTGTACAGTACAGGGGTAAGGAATACGCAGTATTTT.

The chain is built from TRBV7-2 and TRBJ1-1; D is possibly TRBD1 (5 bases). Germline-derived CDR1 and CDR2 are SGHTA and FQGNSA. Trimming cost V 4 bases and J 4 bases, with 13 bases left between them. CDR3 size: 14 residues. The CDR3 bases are TGTGCCAGCAGCTCTCAGGGTGGGTTCACTGAAGCTTTCTTT. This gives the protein CASSSQGGFTEAFF.

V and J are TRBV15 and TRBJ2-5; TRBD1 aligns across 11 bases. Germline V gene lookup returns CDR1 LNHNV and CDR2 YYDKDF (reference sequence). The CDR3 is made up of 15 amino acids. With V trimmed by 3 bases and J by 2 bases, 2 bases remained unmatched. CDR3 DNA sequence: TGTGCCACCAGCAGCCGGGACAGGGGGCAAGAGACCCAGTACTTC. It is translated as CATSSRDRGQETQYF.

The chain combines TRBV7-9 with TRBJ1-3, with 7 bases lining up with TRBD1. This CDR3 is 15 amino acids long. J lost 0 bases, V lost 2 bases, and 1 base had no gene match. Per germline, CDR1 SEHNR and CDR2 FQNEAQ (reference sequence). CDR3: CASSLQGDSGNTIYF. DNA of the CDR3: TGTGCCAGCAGCTTACAGGGGGACTCTGGAAACACCATATATTTT.

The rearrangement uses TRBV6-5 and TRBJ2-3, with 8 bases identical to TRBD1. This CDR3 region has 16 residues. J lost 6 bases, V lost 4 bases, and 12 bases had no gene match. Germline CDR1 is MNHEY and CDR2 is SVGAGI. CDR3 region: CASSSLLARGPDTQYF. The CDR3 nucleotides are TGTGCCAGCAGTTCCCTACTAGCCAGGGGGCCTGATACGCAGTATTTT.

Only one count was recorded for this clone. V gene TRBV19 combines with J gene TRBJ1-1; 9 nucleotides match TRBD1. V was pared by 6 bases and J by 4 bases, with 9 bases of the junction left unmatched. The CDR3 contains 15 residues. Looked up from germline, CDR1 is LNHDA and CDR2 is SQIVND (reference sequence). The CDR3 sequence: CASRPPGTGSTEAFF. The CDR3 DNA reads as TGTGCCAGTAGACCCCCCGGGACAGGGAGCACTGAAGCTTTCTTT.

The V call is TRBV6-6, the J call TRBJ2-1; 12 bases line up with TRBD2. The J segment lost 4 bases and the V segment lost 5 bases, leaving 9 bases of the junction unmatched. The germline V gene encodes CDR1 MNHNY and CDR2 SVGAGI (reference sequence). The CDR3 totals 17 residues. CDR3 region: CASSRLAGAEVYNEQFF. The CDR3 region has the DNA TGTGCCAGCAGTCGACTAGCGGGGGCCGAAGTATACAATGAGCAGTTCTTC.

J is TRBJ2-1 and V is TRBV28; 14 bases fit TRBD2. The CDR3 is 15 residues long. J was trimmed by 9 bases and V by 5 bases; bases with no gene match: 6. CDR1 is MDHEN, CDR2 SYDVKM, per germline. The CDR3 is CASSPGTSGRLEQFF. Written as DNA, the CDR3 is TGTGCCAGCAGTCCAGGGACTAGCGGGAGACTTGAGCAGTTCTTC.

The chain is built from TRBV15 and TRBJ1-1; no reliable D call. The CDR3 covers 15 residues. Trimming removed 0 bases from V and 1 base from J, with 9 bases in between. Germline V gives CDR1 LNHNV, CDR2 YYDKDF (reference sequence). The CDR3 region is CATSRDWEGNTEAFF. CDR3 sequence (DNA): TGTGCCACCAGCAGAGATTGGGAGGGGAACACTGAAGCTTTCTTT. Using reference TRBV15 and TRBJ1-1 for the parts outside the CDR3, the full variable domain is DAMVIQNPRYQVTQFGKPVTLSCSQTLNHNVMYWYQQKSSQAPKLLFHYYDKDFNNEADTPDNFQSRRPNTSFCFLDIRSPGLGDTAMYLCATSRDWEGNTEAFFGQGTRLTVV.

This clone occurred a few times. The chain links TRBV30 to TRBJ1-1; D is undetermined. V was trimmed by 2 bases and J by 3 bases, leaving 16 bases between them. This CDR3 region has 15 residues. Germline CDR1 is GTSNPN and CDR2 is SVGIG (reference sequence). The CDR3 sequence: CAWSSARSPYTEAFF. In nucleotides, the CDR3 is TGTGCCTGGAGTAGCGCTCGGTCCCCCTACACTGAAGCTTTCTTT.

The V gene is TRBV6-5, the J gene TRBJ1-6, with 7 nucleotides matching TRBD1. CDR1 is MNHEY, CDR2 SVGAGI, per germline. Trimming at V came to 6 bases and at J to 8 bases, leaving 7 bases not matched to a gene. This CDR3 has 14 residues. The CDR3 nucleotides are TGTGCCAGCAGGAGAGGACAGGCGGATTCACCCCTCCACTTT. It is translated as CASRRGQADSPLHF.

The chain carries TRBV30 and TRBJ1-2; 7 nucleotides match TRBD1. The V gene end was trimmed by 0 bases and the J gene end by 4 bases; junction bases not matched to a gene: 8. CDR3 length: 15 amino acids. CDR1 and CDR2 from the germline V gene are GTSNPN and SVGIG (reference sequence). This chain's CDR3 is CAWSVRDSSVYGYTF. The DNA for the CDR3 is TGTGCCTGGAGTGTACGGGACAGCTCCGTCTATGGCTACACCTTC.

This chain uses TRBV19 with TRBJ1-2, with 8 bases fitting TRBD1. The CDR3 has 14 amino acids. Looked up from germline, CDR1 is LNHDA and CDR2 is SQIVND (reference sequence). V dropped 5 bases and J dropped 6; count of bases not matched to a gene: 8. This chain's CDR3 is CASSFRGLDDGYTF. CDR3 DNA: TGTGCCAGTAGTTTCAGGGGGCTTGATGATGGCTACACCTTC.

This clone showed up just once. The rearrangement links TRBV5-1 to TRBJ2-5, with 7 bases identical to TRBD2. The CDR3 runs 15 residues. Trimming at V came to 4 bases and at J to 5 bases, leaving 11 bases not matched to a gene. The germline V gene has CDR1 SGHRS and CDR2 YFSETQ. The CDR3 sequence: CASSDGLGVRETQYF. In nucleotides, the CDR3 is TGCGCCAGCAGCGATGGACTAGGTGTAAGGGAGACCCAGTACTTC.

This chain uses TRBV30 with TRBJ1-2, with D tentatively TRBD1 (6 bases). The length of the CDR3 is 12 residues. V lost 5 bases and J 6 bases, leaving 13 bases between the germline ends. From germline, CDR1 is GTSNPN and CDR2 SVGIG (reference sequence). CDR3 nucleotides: TGTGCCTGGCTTAGGGGGAGCGATGGCTACACCTTC. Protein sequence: CAWLRGSDGYTF.

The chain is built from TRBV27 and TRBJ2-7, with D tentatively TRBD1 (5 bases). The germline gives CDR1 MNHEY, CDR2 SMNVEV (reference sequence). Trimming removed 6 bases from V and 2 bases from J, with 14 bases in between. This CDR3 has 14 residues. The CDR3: CASSRVFPTYEQYF. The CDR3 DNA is TGTGCCAGCAGCAGGGTTTTTCCCACCTACGAGCAGTACTTC.

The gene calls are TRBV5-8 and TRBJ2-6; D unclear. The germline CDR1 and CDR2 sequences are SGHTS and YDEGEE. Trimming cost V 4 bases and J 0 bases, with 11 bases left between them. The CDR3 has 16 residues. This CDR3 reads CASSQTPASGANVLTF. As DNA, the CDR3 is TGTGCCAGCAGCCAGACTCCTGCCTCTGGGGCCAACGTCCTGACTTTC.

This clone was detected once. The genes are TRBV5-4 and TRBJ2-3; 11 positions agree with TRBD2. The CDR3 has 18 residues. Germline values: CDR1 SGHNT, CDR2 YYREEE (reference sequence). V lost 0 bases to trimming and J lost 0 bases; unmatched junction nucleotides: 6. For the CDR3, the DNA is TGTGCCAGCAGCTTGGGAGGACTAGCGGGCTCGAGCACAGATACGCAGTATTTT. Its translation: CASSLGGLAGSSTDTQYF.

The CDR3 is CASSKVSGSGANVLTF. CDR3 bases: TGTGCCAGCAGCAAAGTATCCGGCTCTGGGGCCAACGTCCTGACTTTC. The chain joins TRBV21-1 to TRBJ2-6; the table's D call TRBD2 went unverified against the DNA. TRBV21-1 is a known pseudogene. This CDR3 is built from 16 residues.